The table lists the clone carrying this T cell receptor beta chain with many counts. Its target is unknown. Deletions cut 5 bases from V and 1 base from J, with 12 bases between. The CDR3 consists of 15 residues. The V gene's germline CDR1 is MNHEY and CDR2 SMNVEV (reference sequence). This entry comes from a study of T cell repertoires in cytomegalovirus infection. About the study: A matching HLA type, together with CMV infection, was signaled by public TCR beta signatures. Findings and caveats of the study: The cumulative frequency of public TCR beta families identified carriers of CMV plus the relevant HLA. In two of eight donors, the top clonotype was HLA-C-restricted CMV-specific.

TCRdb used MiXCR to reprocess the reads, holding one entry per CDR3 protein. The data contain 500,000 to 600,000 distinct CDR3 sequences, approximately 15% of them singletons. Sequenced input: CD8+ T cells from PBMCs. The rearrangement joins TRBV27 to TRBJ2-1; D gene ambiguous. This clonotype originated in a human donor in good health (CMV status not recorded). Some clones in this sample may be carry-over from other donors' samples. The CDR3: CASSDKGISYNEQFF. DNA of the CDR3: TGTGCCAGCAGTGATAAGGGTATATCCTACAATGAGCAGTTCTTC.